These 23 T cell receptor beta chains originate from one sample sequenced in a study of T cell repertoires in ileal Crohn's disease. The assay was immunoSEQ multiplex PCR, and TCRdb's table has in-frame clones only and misses some. The data show approximately 30,000 clones, with roughly 75% seen just once and 15% to 20% held by the top ten. Sequenced sample: ileal tissue. All receptors derive from an adult with Crohn's disease.

J is TRBJ2-7 and V is TRBV10-3; 9 bases map to TRBD2. The junction had 7 bases not matched to a gene; V was cut back by 4 bases and J by 3 bases. Germline-derived CDR1 and CDR2 are ENHRY and SYGVKD. This CDR3 is 15 amino acids long. The CDR3 DNA is TGTGCCATCAGTGGAAAGCGGGAGGTACTCTACGAGCAGTACTTC. Its protein product is CAISGKREVLYEQYF.

The chain links TRBV19 to TRBJ2-3, with unresolved D. This CDR3 has 14 amino acids. From germline, CDR1 is LNHDA and CDR2 SQIVND (reference sequence). V gave up 6 bases and J gave up 2 bases, with 12 bases separating them. The CDR3 region has the DNA TGTGCCAGTAGAAGTGGGCCCTTCACAGATACGCAGTATTTT. This gives the protein CASRSGPFTDTQYF.

This rearrangement joins TRBV29-1 to TRBJ2-1; D uncertain. The CDR3 spans 12 residues. V dropped 3 bases and J dropped 6 bases, with 9 bases sitting between them. Germline CDR1 reads SQVTM; CDR2 reads ANQGSEA. The CDR3 nucleotides read TGCAGCGTTGAGGTCAGATTCAATGAGCAGTTCTTC. This translates into CSVEVRFNEQFF.

The V and J genes are TRBV5-4 and TRBJ1-1; a weak D match, TRBD1 (5 bases). The germline V gene encodes CDR1 SGHNT and CDR2 YYREEE (reference sequence). The germline V and J ends were trimmed by 0 bases and 6 bases, with 12 bases remaining between them. The length of the CDR3 is 14 residues. The CDR3 bases are TGTGCCAGCAGCTTGGTGGGACTCGCTTCTGAAGCTTTCTTT. It yields the protein CASSLVGLASEAFF.

This clone showed up just once. This chain uses TRBV19 with TRBJ1-1; D is possibly TRBD1 (5 bases). V was clipped by 8 bases and J by 4 bases, with 11 bases between them. Germline V gives CDR1 LNHDA, CDR2 SQIVND (reference sequence). CDR3 length: 12 amino acids. This CDR3 is CASHRDFTEAFF. The CDR3 DNA is TGTGCCAGTCATAGGGACTTCACTGAAGCTTTCTTT.

This chain links TRBV10-1 with TRBJ2-3, with TRBD2 matching 8 bases. Trimming took 7 bases from V and 1 from J; bases not matched to a gene: 10. Germline-derived CDR1 and CDR2 are WNHNN and SYGVQD (reference sequence). The length of the CDR3 is 16 residues. CDR3 nucleotides: TGCGCCAGCAAGTCCGGGACTAGTGATCGCACAGATACGCAGTATTTT. It is translated as CASKSGTSDRTDTQYF.

This clone has a single count. The rearrangement links TRBV27 to TRBJ2-5, with 8 bases lining up with TRBD1. The J call is uncertain, as TRBJ2-7 better fits the DNA end. The CDR3 sequence is 13 residues long. Per germline, CDR1 MNHEY and CDR2 SMNVEV (reference sequence). DNA for the CDR3: TGTGCCAGCAGCCGGGACAGGACCTACGAGCAGTACTTC. Translated: CASSRDRTYEQYF.

This chain connects TRBV6-5 to TRBJ1-1, with D hard to call. The CDR3 is made up of 13 amino acids. The V gene's germline CDR1 is MNHEY and CDR2 SVGAGI. The V gene lost 6 bases and the J gene lost 3 bases, with 11 bases spanning the gap. This CDR3 reads CASRVGPYTEAFF. CDR3 in DNA: TGTGCCAGCAGGGTTGGGCCCTACACTGAAGCTTTCTTT.

CDR3 sequence (DNA): TGTGCCAGCAGAATAGGGACAGGGGGCACTGAAGCTTTCTTT. Residues: CASRIGTGGTEAFF. V usage is TRBV2 and J usage is TRBJ1-1; 11 nucleotides match TRBD1. J lost 4 bases, V lost 6 bases, and 4 bases had no gene match. CDR3 size: 14 residues. From germline, CDR1 is SNHLY and CDR2 FYNNEI. The complete variable domain, with remaining parts taken from reference TRBV2 and TRBJ1-1, reads EPEVTQTPSHQVTQMGQEVILRCVPISNHLYFYWYRQILGQKVEFLVSFYNNEISEKSEIFDDQFSVERPDGSNFTLKIRSTKLEDSAMYFCASRIGTGGTEAFFGQGTRLTVV.

About this clone: Mismatch with germline at one junction end may stem from a read error. The genes are TRBV9 and TRBJ1-1; no reliable D call. From germline, CDR1 is SGDLS and CDR2 YYNGEE. The CDR3 has 13 residues. CDR3 bases: TGTGTCAGCAGCGTACACCCCGGCGGTGAAGCTTTCTTT. This codes for CVSSVHPGGEAFF.

V usage is TRBV6-1 and J usage is TRBJ1-2, with unresolved D. Trimming pared 2 bases from V and 3 bases from J, leaving 13 bases between. CDR3 size: 15 residues. Germline V lookup: CDR1 MNHNS, CDR2 SASEGT. Here the CDR3 reads CASSELGADYYGYTF. CDR3 nucleotide sequence: TGTGCCAGCAGTGAATTGGGAGCAGACTACTATGGCTACACCTTC.

The V and J genes are TRBV30 and TRBJ1-5; D is unclear. The CDR3 contains 12 residues. V lost 3 bases and J 9 bases, leaving 12 bases between the germline ends. Germline CDR1 is GTSNPN and CDR2 is SVGIG (reference sequence). CDR3 loop: CAWSGVLGPQHF. DNA for the CDR3: TGTGCCTGGAGCGGAGTCCTGGGGCCCCAGCATTTT.

This CDR3 is CASSLARGPQETQYF. The CDR3 DNA follows: TGTGCCAGCAGCTTAGCTCGGGGTCCCCAAGAGACCCAGTACTTC. The chain is built from TRBV7-2 and TRBJ2-5; possibly TRBD2 for D (5 bases). Germline CDR1 SGHTA, CDR2 FQGNSA. The CDR3 has 15 amino acids. Trimming removed 0 bases from V and 1 base from J, with 9 bases in between.

The chain has TRBV18 and TRBJ2-6, with D tentatively TRBD1 (6 bases). The germline V gene has CDR1 KGHSH and CDR2 LQKENI. The CDR3 is 18 residues long. The V end lost 5 bases, the J end lost 3 bases, and 20 bases lay between the germline ends. CDR3 sequence: CASSTHLQGAGGANVLTF. The CDR3 nucleotides are TGTGCCAGCTCAACTCATTTACAGGGAGCAGGTGGGGCCAACGTCCTGACTTTC.

The chain is built from TRBV7-2 and TRBJ2-7; D gene ambiguous. With 3 bases removed from V and 2 bases from J, the gap between germline ends came to 8 bases. CDR1 is SGHTA and CDR2 is FQGNSA in the germline V gene. The CDR3 loop spans 13 amino acids. The CDR3 protein is CASSFGPPYEQYF. CDR3 bases: TGTGCCAGCAGCTTTGGGCCCCCCTACGAGCAGTACTTC.

The chain combines TRBV9 with TRBJ1-2, with D unresolved. This CDR3 has 14 amino acids. The germline V and J ends were trimmed by 1 base and 4 bases, with 11 bases remaining between them. From germline, CDR1 is SGDLS and CDR2 YYNGEE. This CDR3 reads CASSVRADFYGYTF. DNA of the CDR3: TGTGCCAGCAGCGTAAGGGCGGACTTCTATGGCTACACCTTC.

This sequence joins TRBV30 and TRBJ2-7; no definite D call. This CDR3 has 12 amino acids. The germline V gene has CDR1 GTSNPN and CDR2 SVGIG (reference sequence). The V gene lost 4 bases and the J gene lost 5 bases, with 12 bases spanning the gap. The CDR3 here is CAWTTDSNEQYF. The CDR3 coding sequence is TGTGCCTGGACGACTGATTCTAACGAGCAGTACTTC.

The chain employs TRBV9 and TRBJ2-4, with TRBD2 as a possible D gene (6 bases). The CDR3 extends over 15 amino acids. V gave up 4 bases and J gave up 3 bases, with 14 bases separating them. CDR1 and CDR2 (germline): SGDLS, YYNGEE. The CDR3 spells CASSLGGWGKNIQYF. The CDR3 nucleotides read TGTGCCAGCAGCTTGGGGGGTTGGGGCAAAAACATTCAGTACTTC.

CDR3 DNA sequence: TGTGCCAGCAGCTTACAGGGTTTGGAGACCCAGTACTTC. It translates to CASSLQGLETQYF. The rearrangement joins TRBV5-6 to TRBJ2-5, with a weak D call TRBD1 (6 bases). Germline CDR1 reads SGHDT; CDR2 reads YYEEEE. The CDR3 runs 13 residues. With 2 bases removed from V and 5 bases from J, the gap between germline ends came to 10 bases.

The chain couples TRBV6-6 to TRBJ2-5; D is perhaps TRBD1 (5 bases). The DNA end is more similar to TRBJ2-7, so the J call may be wrong. The germline V gene encodes CDR1 MNHNY and CDR2 SVGAGI (reference sequence). The length of the CDR3 is 15 residues. The CDR3, as DNA: TGTGCCAGCACCAAAAGGGGATCTGTAACCTACGAGCAGTACTTC. It is translated as CASTKRGSVTYEQYF.

The rearrangement joins TRBV19 to TRBJ2-3; 10 bases map to TRBD2. V shed 3 bases, J shed 3 bases, and the junction held 3 bases outside the gene matches. Germline V lookup: CDR1 LNHDA, CDR2 SQIVND (reference sequence). This CDR3 has 15 residues. The CDR3 region has the DNA TGTGCCAGTAGTATGGGAGCGGGAGGGACAGATACGCAGTATTTT. This encodes CASSMGAGGTDTQYF.

This clone has more than one count but fewer than ten. The chain employs TRBV7-9 and TRBJ2-5; D unresolved. There are 14 residues in the CDR3. Germline lookup yields CDR1 SEHNR and CDR2 FQNEAQ (reference sequence). V was shortened by 2 bases and J by 4 bases, with 11 bases between the two germline ends. For the CDR3, the DNA is TGTGCCAGCAGCTTAACCCGACGAGGAGAGACCCAGTACTTC. It specifies CASSLTRRGETQYF.

The rearrangement uses TRBV7-2 and TRBJ2-1, with D perhaps TRBD2 (5 bases). This CDR3 contains 14 residues. Per the germline V gene, CDR1 is SGHTA and CDR2 is FQGNSA. Trimming pared 4 bases from V and 2 bases from J, leaving 9 bases between. The CDR3 nucleotides are TGTGCCAGCAGCTCCCTCGGGACCTACAATGAGCAGTTCTTC. Translation gives CASSSLGTYNEQFF.